This is a list of T cell receptor beta chains from one sample in a study of immune evolution from preneoplasia to lung adenocarcinoma. Repertoires were generated with immunoSEQ multiplex PCR, while TCRdb's copy carries only in-frame clones and drops some. This sample yields a few thousand clones, of which 76% are seen a single time; roughly 12% belongs to the top ten. Sequencing was performed on FFPE lung adenocarcinoma in situ tissue. The receptor set was obtained from a person aged 60 to 85 with lung adenocarcinoma. Each CDR3 is given with its conserved first and last residue. The D gene is left open where the match is weak. Part of the rows lack a size; the others show once, few, many or a class for expanded clones.

v_call	j_call	d_call	clone_size	cdr3_nt	cdr3_aa
TRBV5-1	TRBJ2-7	NA	NA	TGCGCCAGCAGCTTGGCCGGGGTGGGGACCTACGAGCAGTACTTC	CASSLAGVGTYEQYF
TRBV18	TRBJ2-7	TRBD1	NA	TGTGCCAGCTCACCCCAGTCCAGCAGGGGGCTCAGGTTCTACGAGCAGTACTTC	CASSPQSSRGLRFYEQYF
TRBV7-2	TRBJ2-2	TRBD2	NA	TGTGCCAGCAGCCCCCGACTAGCGGGGTTGCCCGGGGAGCTGTTTTTT	CASSPRLAGLPGELFF
TRBV4-2	TRBJ1-2	TRBD1	few	TGTGCCAGCAGCCAATCTACAGGGGAAGGCTACACCTTC	CASSQSTGEGYTF
TRBV27	TRBJ1-1	TRBD1	NA	TGTGCCAGCACAATAGGAGGGACAGCCACTGAAGCTTTCTTT	CASTIGGTATEAFF
TRBV4-1	TRBJ1-2	NA	NA	TGCGCCAGCAGCCAAACGAGGGGAGGGGGCTATGGCTACACCTTC	CASSQTRGGGYGYTF
TRBV30	TRBJ2-7	TRBD2	NA	TGTGCCTGGAGTGTACTAGCGGGGGGCGAGCAGTACTTC	CAWSVLAGGEQYF
TRBV27	TRBJ2-3	TRBD2	NA	TGTGCCAGCAGTTTGGGACTAGCGGGGGGGTCCCCCACAGATACGCAGTATTTT	CASSLGLAGGSPTDTQYF
TRBV4-3	TRBJ2-7	TRBD2	NA	TGCGCCAGCAGCCAAGATCTCCGACTAGCGGGGGGAGGGGAGCAGTACTTC	CASSQDLRLAGGGEQYF
TRBV11-1	TRBJ2-5	TRBD2	few	TGTGCCAGCAGCTTAGCGTCAATGGGACTAGCGGGGGAAGAGACCCAGTACTTC	CASSLASMGLAGEETQYF
TRBV6-5	TRBJ2-7	NA	NA	TGTGCCAGCTCCTGGAACAGCGCCTACGAGCAGTACTTC	CASSWNSAYEQYF
TRBV7-9	TRBJ2-7	NA	once	TGTGCCAGCAGCTTGAGTGGGGAGCAGTACTTC	CASSLSGEQYF
TRBV5-1	TRBJ1-1	NA	few	TGCGCCAGCAGCTTGTCGGAGAACACTGAAGCTTTCTTT	CASSLSENTEAFF
TRBV19	TRBJ2-2	NA	NA	TGTGCCAGCAGGGACGGCGCGAACACCGGGGAGCTGTTTTTT	CASRDGANTGELFF
TRBV9	TRBJ2-1	NA	NA	TGTGCCAGCAGTCCCCCCGGGGTTTCCTACAATGAGCAGTTCTTC	CASSPPGVSYNEQFF
TRBV7-9	TRBJ2-2	TRBD2	few	TGTGCCAGCAGCCTTCTAGCGGACACCGGGGAGCTGTTTTTT	CASSLLADTGELFF
TRBV27	TRBJ2-1	TRBD1	NA	TGTGCCAGCAGCCCTGCCGGGACAGTCATCGATGAGCAGTTCTTC	CASSPAGTVIDEQFF
TRBV19	TRBJ1-1	NA	NA	TGTGCCAGTAGTAAAGGACGGTGGGGCACTGAAGCTTTCTTT	CASSKGRWGTEAFF
TRBV28	TRBJ1-2	TRBD1	NA	TGTGCCAGCAGCGACAGGGTGGATAACTATGGCTACACCTTC	CASSDRVDNYGYTF
TRBV11-2	TRBJ2-3	NA	NA	TGTGCCAGCAGCTTAGCGGGGCGGGGGCCACGCACAGATACGCAGTATTTT	CASSLAGRGPRTDTQYF
TRBV4-3	TRBJ1-6	TRBD1	few	TGCGCCAGCAGCCAAGAGCGGGACAGCTGGAGGCCCCTCCACTTT	CASSQERDSWRPLHF
TRBV7-2	TRBJ2-3	TRBD1	NA	TGTGCCAGCAGCCTTAGTCGGACAGGTAGCACAGATACGCAGTATTTT	CASSLSRTGSTDTQYF
TRBV7-6	TRBJ2-2	TRBD1	large	TGTGCCAGCAGCCGCGGGACAGGGGCAACCGGGGAGCTGTTTTTT	CASSRGTGATGELFF
TRBV4-2	TRBJ1-2	NA	few	TGTGCCAGCAGCCGGGGAACAGTTCACCGTAGTGGCTACACCTTC	CASSRGTVHRSGYTF
TRBV18	TRBJ1-5	NA	few	TGTGCCAGCCGGAAGGACCAGAATCAGCCCCAGCATTTT	CASRKDQNQPQHF
TRBV2	TRBJ1-4	NA	NA	TGTGCCAGCAGGGTTTTTAATGAAAAACTGTTTTTT	CASRVFNEKLFF
TRBV11-1	TRBJ2-3	NA	NA	TGTGCCAGCAGCCGGAACACAGATACGCAGTATTTT	CASSRNTDTQYF
TRBV4-3	TRBJ2-1	TRBD1	few	TGCGCCAGCAGCCCAACAGGGGTGCTAAGATACAATGAGCAGTTCTTC	CASSPTGVLRYNEQFF
TRBV12-5	TRBJ2-1	TRBD2	NA	TGTGCTAGTGGTCTCCTTCCGATAGCGGGGGGCCGCCACTCCTACAATGAGCAGTTCTTC	CASGLLPIAGGRHSYNEQFF
TRBV9	TRBJ2-7	NA	NA	TGTGCCAGCAGCGGCAACGCGGGGACGGGGGAGCAGTACTTC	CASSGNAGTGEQYF
TRBV28	TRBJ2-5	NA	NA	TGTGCCAGCAGTCCGGACAGTTGGGAGACCCAGTACTTC	CASSPDSWETQYF
TRBV5-4	TRBJ1-6	NA	NA	TGTGCCAGCAGCTACGGGACACTTTATTCACCCCTCCACTTT	CASSYGTLYSPLHF
TRBV7-2	TRBJ2-3	NA	NA	TGTGCCAGCGCTAAGCGGAGGGGCGGCACAGATACGCAGTATTTT	CASAKRRGGTDTQYF
TRBV5-4	TRBJ1-2	TRBD1	NA	TGTGCCAGCAGCGTCGGACAGGGCGGAAACTATGGCTACACCTTC	CASSVGQGGNYGYTF
TRBV28	TRBJ2-1	TRBD1	few	TGTGCCAGCAGTATAACAGGGGGCATAAGAAATGAGCAGTTCTTC	CASSITGGIRNEQFF